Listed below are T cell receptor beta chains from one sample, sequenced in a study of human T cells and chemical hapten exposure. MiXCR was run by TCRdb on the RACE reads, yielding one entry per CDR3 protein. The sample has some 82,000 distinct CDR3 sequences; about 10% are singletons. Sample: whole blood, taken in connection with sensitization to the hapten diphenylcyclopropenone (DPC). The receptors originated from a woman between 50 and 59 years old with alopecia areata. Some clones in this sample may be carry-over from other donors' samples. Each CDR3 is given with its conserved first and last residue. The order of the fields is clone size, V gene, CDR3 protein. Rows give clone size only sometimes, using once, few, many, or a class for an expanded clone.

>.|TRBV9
CASSVGATDSYNSPLHF
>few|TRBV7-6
CASSCPLRRDRVRCTQYF
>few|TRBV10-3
CAISDPGTGGADTQYF
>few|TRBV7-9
CASSPGLAGLLNEQFF
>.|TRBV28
CASSFFGLAAAEQYF
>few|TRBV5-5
CASSLVTGVVETQYF
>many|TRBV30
CARGGSYEQYF
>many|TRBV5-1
CASSLGRDRGNYGYTF
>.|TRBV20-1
CSAKQSNEQFF
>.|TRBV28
CASSFSGIGYEQYF
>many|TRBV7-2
CASSTGAGGTDTQYF
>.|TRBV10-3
CAISDTGTYSYEQYF
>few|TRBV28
CASSSGTPNTEAFF
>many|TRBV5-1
CASSVNSDTQYF
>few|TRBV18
CASSPREGAQYGYTF
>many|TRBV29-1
CSVYRGKAFF
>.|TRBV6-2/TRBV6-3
CASSPGMRNQPQHF
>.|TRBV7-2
CASSFRVDYQPQHF
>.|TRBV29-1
CSVLSGGSQPQHF
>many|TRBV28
CASPPQLIGTGGDTDTQYF
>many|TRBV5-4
CASSKTSEPTDTQYF
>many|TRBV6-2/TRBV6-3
CASGTLRTLNTEAFF
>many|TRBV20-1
CSARSGEYNEQFF
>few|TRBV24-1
CATKGGPVPGELFF
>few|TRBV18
CASSHPRGGPYNEQFF